These 28 T cell receptor beta chains originate from one sample sequenced in a study of shared clonotypes between healthy human individuals. TCRdb's table, derived via immunoSEQ multiplex PCR, lists solely in-frame clones and lacks some. The table includes about 1,900,000 clones, roughly 95% detected once. CD45RO-negative, CCR7-positively selected cells formed the naive CD8 fraction, excluding terminally differentiated effector memory CD45RA+ cells. The sample was naive CD8+ T cells sorted from blood. All receptors come from a man aged 18-30 years in good health.

The V call is TRBV27, the J call TRBJ2-1; 8 bases match TRBD1. The CDR3 length is 13 residues. V lost 3 bases and J lost 7; bases outside the gene matches: 2. Germline V gives CDR1 MNHEY, CDR2 SMNVEV (reference sequence). The DNA of the CDR3 is TGTGCCAGCAGTTTGACAGGGGTTAATGAGCAGTTCTTC. Protein product: CASSLTGVNEQFF.

This sequence joins TRBV2 and TRBJ1-6, with D uncertain. This CDR3 is built from 15 residues. V was cut by 1 base and J by 6 bases, with 10 bases left in between. Germline-derived CDR1 and CDR2 are SNHLY and FYNNEI. CDR3 in DNA: TGTGCCAGCAGTGAAGGACATGGTTTTAATTCACCCCTCCACTTT. Translating it yields CASSEGHGFNSPLHF.

This chain connects TRBV30 to TRBJ2-3; D is possibly TRBD1 (6 bases). The CDR3 contains 16 residues. Germline assignment: CDR1 GTSNPN and CDR2 SVGIG (reference sequence). The V gene lost 3 bases and the J gene lost 0 bases, with 16 bases spanning the gap. The CDR3 sequence: CAWRTRRGTSTDTQYF. The CDR3 DNA is TGTGCCTGGAGGACCCGCAGGGGAACTAGCACAGATACGCAGTATTTT.

The J gene is TRBJ2-3, the V gene TRBV6-1, with 7 bases identical to TRBD2. Per the germline V gene, CDR1 is MNHNS and CDR2 is SASEGT. The CDR3 has 13 residues. V shed 6 bases, J shed 2 bases, and the junction held 2 bases outside the gene matches. CDR3 sequence reads: CASSGLDTDTQYF. The CDR3 DNA sequence: TGTGCCAGCAGCGGACTAGACACAGATACGCAGTATTTT.

V is TRBV27 and J is TRBJ2-1; D is uncertain. The CDR3 contains 16 residues. The germline V and J ends were trimmed by 3 bases and 0 bases, with 12 bases remaining between them. CDR1 MNHEY and CDR2 SMNVEV come from the germline V gene (reference sequence). CDR3 nucleotide sequence: TGTGCCAGCAGTTTTAACAGCTACCTCTCCTACAATGAGCAGTTCTTC. Protein: CASSFNSYLSYNEQFF.

The rearrangement joins TRBV10-3 to TRBJ1-2, with D maybe TRBD1 (6 bases). This CDR3 is built from 14 residues. Germline lookup yields CDR1 ENHRY and CDR2 SYGVKD. The ends were cut back, 3 bases at V and 3 bases at J, with 11 bases in the middle. The CDR3 bases are TGTGCCATCAGTGACACCCCAGGGGACTATGGCTACACCTTC. Its protein product is CAISDTPGDYGYTF.

The chain combines TRBV10-2 with TRBJ2-2; D is uncertain. CDR1 WSHSY and CDR2 SAAADI come from the germline V gene. V gave up 4 bases and J gave up 1 base, with 10 bases separating them. CDR3 length equals 15 residues. Here the CDR3 reads CASSGSTGNTGELFF. As DNA, the CDR3 is TGCGCCAGCAGTGGCTCGACTGGGAACACCGGGGAGCTGTTTTTT.

This clone was seen only once. CDR3 bases: TGCGCCAGCAGCCAACGTGGACAGGGGGGAGCTAACTATGGCTACACCTTC. As protein: CASSQRGQGGANYGYTF. The chain joins TRBV4-1 to TRBJ1-2, with 10 bases identical to TRBD1. V trimming: 2 bases; J trimming: 0 bases; junction bases outside the gene matches: 6. Germline V gives CDR1 MGHRA, CDR2 YSYEKL. The CDR3 contains 17 residues.

The chain uses TRBV5-6 and TRBJ2-7; a possible D gene is TRBD2 (5 bases). Trimming shortened V by 7 bases and J by 7 bases, and 12 bases separated the two germline ends. The CDR3 sequence is 11 residues long. Looked up from germline, CDR1 is SGHDT and CDR2 is YYEEEE. The CDR3 nucleotides are TGTGCCAGCGAAATTTCGGGGGAGCAGTACTTC. As protein: CASEISGEQYF.

The J gene is TRBJ1-2, the V gene TRBV5-6, with 8 bases lining up with TRBD1. The V gene's germline CDR1 is SGHDT and CDR2 YYEEEE. V dropped 0 bases and J dropped 5; count of bases not matched to a gene: 3. The CDR3 contains 14 residues. DNA for the CDR3: TGTGCCAGCAGCTTGGGGGACAGGTCTTATGGCTACACCTTC. Its protein product is CASSLGDRSYGYTF.

This chain uses TRBV28 with TRBJ2-2; D is possibly TRBD2 (6 bases). V dropped 0 bases and J dropped 0 bases, with 14 bases sitting between them. This CDR3 has 18 residues. Germline values: CDR1 MDHEN, CDR2 SYDVKM. The CDR3 spells CASSLWIGGAANTGELFF. CDR3 bases: TGTGCCAGCAGTTTATGGATTGGAGGGGCAGCGAACACCGGGGAGCTGTTTTTT. The full variable domain, completed using reference TRBV28 and TRBJ2-2, is DVKVTQSSRYLVKRTGEKVFLECVQDMDHENMFWYRQDPGLGLRLIYFSYDVKMKEKGDIPEGYSVSREKKERFSLILESASTNQTSMYLCASSLWIGGAANTGELFFGEGSRLTVL.

The table lists this clone with a count of one. The chain carries TRBV18 and TRBJ1-6; D uncertain. The CDR3 runs 15 residues. Trimming cost V 0 bases and J 3 bases, with 6 bases left between them. Germline-derived CDR1 and CDR2 are KGHSH and LQKENI. The CDR3 DNA follows: TGTGCCAGCTCACCACCCGACGTCTATAATTCACCCCTCCACTTT. The encoded protein is CASSPPDVYNSPLHF.

The DNA for the CDR3 is TGCAGCGACGAGGGACAGGGGACTGAAGCTTTCTTT. This gives the protein CSDEGQGTEAFF. The chain recombines TRBV29-1 with TRBJ1-1, with 10 bases matching TRBD1. The V gene's germline CDR1 is SQVTM and CDR2 ANQGSEA. The CDR3 runs to 12 residues. Losses at the gene ends were 7 bases for V and 5 bases for J; bases not matched to a gene: 4.

V is TRBV7-9 and J is TRBJ2-3; TRBD2 matches 14 bases. The CDR3 extends over 19 amino acids. From germline, CDR1 is SEHNR and CDR2 FQNEAQ (reference sequence). The V gene end was trimmed by 0 bases and the J gene end by 0 bases; junction bases not matched to a gene: 5. For the CDR3, the DNA is TGTGCCAGCAGCTTAGCACCGGGACTAGCGGGAGACAGCACAGATACGCAGTATTTT. Translating gives CASSLAPGLAGDSTDTQYF.

This clone was seen a single time. V gene TRBV28 combines with J gene TRBJ2-7; a possible D gene is TRBD2 (5 bases). Trimming cost V 5 bases and J 3 bases, with 14 bases left between them. CDR1 is MDHEN, CDR2 SYDVKM, per germline. The CDR3 spans 14 residues. The CDR3 coding sequence is TGTGCCAGCAGTCCCGGACTCGCATTCTACGAGCAGTACTTC. It translates to CASSPGLAFYEQYF.

The chain has TRBV5-1 and TRBJ1-1; tentative D call: TRBD1 (5 bases). This CDR3 spans 16 amino acids. The V end was cut by 4 bases, the J end by 1 base, with 17 bases between. Germline V gene lookup returns CDR1 SGHRS and CDR2 YFSETQ. The DNA for the CDR3 is TGCGCCAGCAGCCGAGGGGTCGACCCAAAGAACACTGAAGCTTTCTTT. Its protein product is CASSRGVDPKNTEAFF. The whole variable domain, remainder taken from reference TRBV5-1 and TRBJ1-1, is KAGVTQTPRYLIKTRGQQVTLSCSPISGHRSVSWYQQTPGQGLQFLFEYFSETQRNKGNFPGRFSGRQFSNSRSEMNVSTLELGDSALYLCASSRGVDPKNTEAFFGQGTRLTVV.

The chain has TRBV10-2 and TRBJ1-2; no clear D gene. V was clipped by 2 bases and J by 6 bases, with 10 bases between them. This CDR3 contains 13 residues. Germline CDR1 WSHSY, CDR2 SAAADI. The CDR3 protein is CASSEAALHGYTF. The CDR3 bases are TGCGCCAGCAGTGAGGCAGCCCTCCATGGCTACACCTTC.

The V gene is TRBV15, the J gene TRBJ2-3; 8 bases fit TRBD2. Germline CDR1 and CDR2: LNHNV and YYDKDF (reference sequence). Trimming took 9 bases from V and 4 from J; bases not matched to a gene: 9. This CDR3 comprises 14 residues. CDR3 amino acids: CATAIGLAPDTQYF. Written as DNA, the CDR3 is TGTGCCACGGCCATTGGACTAGCTCCAGATACGCAGTATTTT.

The chain uses TRBV2 and TRBJ1-1, with 8 bases identical to TRBD1. With 5 bases clipped from V and 0 bases from J, the junction kept 5 bases outside the gene matches. This CDR3 region has 15 residues. The germline V gene has CDR1 SNHLY and CDR2 FYNNEI. CDR3 nucleotides: TGTGCCAGCAGTCTAAGACAGGGGTTGAACACTGAAGCTTTCTTT. This gives the protein CASSLRQGLNTEAFF.

The chain carries TRBV6-1 and TRBJ2-7; D is unresolved. There are 14 residues in the CDR3. Trimming cost V 0 bases and J 3 bases, with 9 bases left between them. CDR1 is MNHNS, CDR2 SASEGT, per germline. CDR3 in amino acids: CASSEAPLGYEQYF. CDR3 nucleotides: TGTGCCAGCAGTGAAGCCCCATTAGGCTACGAGCAGTACTTC.

This chain joins TRBV5-4 and TRBJ2-7; D may correspond to TRBD1 or TRBD2 (5 bases each). Germline V gene lookup returns CDR1 SGHNT and CDR2 YYREEE (reference sequence). Deletions cut 4 bases from V and 6 bases from J, with 14 bases between. The CDR3 spans 13 residues. CDR3 in amino acids: CASSAPRDLEQYF. As DNA, the CDR3 is TGTGCCAGCAGCGCCCCTCGGGACCTCGAGCAGTACTTC.

The rearrangement uses TRBV5-1 and TRBJ1-4, with a weak D call TRBD1 (6 bases). The CDR3 totals 17 residues. CDR1 is SGHRS, CDR2 YFSETQ, per germline. V lost 0 bases to trimming and J lost 8 bases, with 20 bases between them. CDR3 sequence (DNA): TGCGCCAGCAGCTTGGACACAGGGCCTTTAATGGCGGAAAAACTGTTTTTT. Translating gives CASSLDTGPLMAEKLFF.

The chain employs TRBV9 and TRBJ2-1; D is perhaps TRBD1 (6 bases). Trimming took 0 bases from V and 8 from J, leaving 21 bases between them. The CDR3 has 17 residues. Germline V lookup: CDR1 SGDLS, CDR2 YYNGEE. CDR3 loop: CASSVEDRQELRDEQFF. The CDR3 DNA sequence: TGTGCCAGCAGCGTAGAAGACCGACAGGAGTTGCGCGATGAGCAGTTCTTC.

The chain's CDR3 is CASGFTGELFF. The CDR3 nucleotides read TGTGCCAGCGGTTTTACGGGGGAGCTGTTTTTT. The V call is TRBV7-2, the J call TRBJ2-2, with D uncertain. V lost 8 bases and J lost 8, with 9 bases in between. This CDR3 has 11 residues. The germline CDR1 and CDR2 sequences are SGHTA and FQGNSA.

The CDR3 sequence: CAIGGLAGAADTQYF. The CDR3 coding sequence is TGTGCCATCGGGGGGCTAGCGGGGGCCGCGGATACGCAGTATTTT. The chain joins TRBV6-5 to TRBJ2-3, with TRBD2 matching over 10 bases. The CDR3 length is 15 residues. After removal of 10 bases from V and 6 bases from J, the junction contained 13 bases not matched to a gene. Germline CDR1 is MNHEY and CDR2 is SVGAGI.

This clone was picked up one time. V is TRBV9 and J is TRBJ2-7; D possibly matches TRBD1 or TRBD2 (5 bases each). Germline V gene lookup returns CDR1 SGDLS and CDR2 YYNGEE. V shed 1 base and J shed 6 bases, with 20 bases lying between them. The CDR3 contains 16 residues. The CDR3 loop reads CASSVSLSLAGAEQYF. CDR3 coding DNA: TGTGCCAGCAGCGTAAGTCTTAGTCTAGCCGGGGCCGAGCAGTACTTC.

V gene TRBV11-2 combines with J gene TRBJ1-4; no clear D gene. CDR1 is SGHAT, CDR2 FQNNGV, per germline. The CDR3 runs to 15 residues. The V end was cut by 1 base, the J end by 7 bases, with 13 bases between. CDR3 nucleotides: TGTGCCAGCAGCTTAGTACCGGGATCGGCTGAAAAACTGTTTTTT. This translates into CASSLVPGSAEKLFF.

On this clone itself: Distinct nucleotide sequences in the sample also encode this CDR3. CDR3 sequence: CASSSGQGAYEQYF. The CDR3 nucleotides are TGTGCCAGTAGTTCTGGACAGGGCGCCTACGAGCAGTACTTC. The chain recombines TRBV19 with TRBJ2-7, with 8 bases matching TRBD1. J was trimmed by 2 bases and V by 5 bases; bases with no gene match: 5. Germline CDR1 is LNHDA and CDR2 is SQIVND (reference sequence). The CDR3 sequence is 14 residues long.